This record concerns one TCR beta chain sequence. These data originate in a study of cytomegalovirus exposure and HLA in healthy donors. This PCR relied on a set of 60 Vbeta primers and 13 Jbeta primers. Sequencing used immunoSEQ multiplex PCR; TCRdb keeps in-frame clones, though not all of them. The sample includes some 98,000 clones, approximately 77% of them seen just once. Germline CDR1 reads MNHEY; CDR2 reads SMNVEV (reference sequence). CDR3 length: 15 amino acids. V was pared by 6 bases and J by 3 bases, with 6 bases of the junction left unmatched. This chain joins TRBV27 and TRBJ2-3; TRBD1 aligns across 10 bases. The source material was PBMCs. The sequence was collected from a human donor in good health. The DNA of the CDR3 is TGTGCCAGCAGCCCTTTGGACAGGGGGACAGATACGCAGTATTTT. Its translation is CASSPLDRGTDTQYF.